This entry is about one T cell receptor beta chain. This record comes from a study of blood T cell repertoires in COVID-19. Study summary: The United States, Italy and Spain supplied acute and convalescent COVID-19 samples. PBMCs, B-cell-depleted T cells, or T cells provided the cDNA or gDNA that made up the material.

Per the original data handling: Amplification of reference gene primers provided the estimated nucleated cell counts. Clones were sequenced by immunoSEQ multiplex PCR, and TCRdb holds only the in-frame ones, with some missing. V and J calls and clone size are those listed in that table; D and trimming were worked out from the DNA. The sample holds 70,000 or so clones, under 85% seen once. Sequencing was done on a sample of peripheral blood. The origin of this receptor is a man aged 70-80 years with acute or convalescent COVID-19.

The chain's CDR3 is CATSDLGTGDNEQFF. The CDR3 coding sequence is TGTGCCACCAGTGATTTAGGGACAGGGGACAATGAGCAGTTCTTC. This chain links TRBV24-1 with TRBJ2-1; 10 nucleotides agree with TRBD1. The CDR3 is 15 amino acids. The germline gives CDR1 KGHDR, CDR2 SFDVKD. After removal of 1 base from V and 5 bases from J, the junction contained 1 base not matched to a gene.